Listed below are T cell receptor beta chains from one sample, sequenced in a study of shared clonotypes between healthy human individuals. Clones were sequenced by immunoSEQ multiplex PCR, and TCRdb holds only the in-frame ones, with some missing. The sample contains under 2,000,000 clones, about 95% of which appear only once. Sequenced input: naive CD8+ T cells sorted from blood. These receptors were obtained from a man aged 18-30 years in good health. CDR3s include the opening cysteine and the closing phenylalanine or tryptophan. A D gene is named only where the DNA matches it firmly. Expanded clones get a size class; other rows say once, few or many, or leave the size out.

>TRBJ1-2|TRBV27|16|.|TRBD1
TGTGCCAGCAGTCCGTTAGCCCGGGACAGAGACTATGGCTACACCTTC
CASSPLARDRDYGYTF
>TRBJ1-5|TRBV6-6|14|few|.
TGTGCCAGCAGTAAGGCGGGGGTCAATCAGCCCCAGCATTTT
CASSKAGVNQPQHF
>TRBJ2-4|TRBV6-5|16|.|TRBD2
TGTGCCAGCAGTTACCCGCTCGGGGAGGGTAGGCACATTCAGTACTTC
CASSYPLGEGRHIQYF
>TRBJ2-2|TRBV6-1|13|.|.
TGTGCCAGCAGTGAAGCGCGACCCGGGGAGCTGTTTTTT
CASSEARPGELFF
>TRBJ1-1|TRBV4-3|12|.|.
TGCGCCAGCAACGGGGGCGATACTGAAGCTTTCTTT
CASNGGDTEAFF
>TRBJ1-2|TRBV6-1|15|.|TRBD1
TGTGCCAGCAGTGAGGGGACAGGTGATTTTTATGGCTACACCTTC
CASSEGTGDFYGYTF
>TRBJ2-7|TRBV14|12|once|.
TGTGCCAGCAGCCTTCTGCACTACGAGCAGTACTTC
CASSLLHYEQYF
>TRBJ1-5|TRBV5-1|16|.|.
TGCGCCAGCAGCCCGTTTGGGGGGAGTAGCAATCAGCCCCAGCATTTT
CASSPFGGSSNQPQHF
>TRBJ1-2|TRBV6-6|13|.|.
TGTGCCAGCAGCCCCGATTCTCTCTATGGCTACACCTTC
CASSPDSLYGYTF
>TRBJ2-2|TRBV18|17|.|TRBD2
TGTGCCAGCTCACCACCGGGACTAGCGGATTTTACCGGGGAGCTGTTTTTT
CASSPPGLADFTGELFF
>TRBJ1-1|TRBV6-1|12|.|.
TGTGCCAGCAGATCCGGCGGATCTGAAGCTTTCTTT
CASRSGGSEAFF
>TRBJ1-2|TRBV19|11|.|.
TGTGCCAGTAGTATAGGTCGTGGCTACACCTTC
CASSIGRGYTF
>TRBJ2-1|TRBV11-1|14|once|.
TGTGCCTCGGGCAAGCAGGGACCCTACAATGAGCAGTTCTTC
CASGKQGPYNEQFF
>TRBJ1-2|TRBV6-1|16|.|.
TGTGCCAGCAGTGAATATCCCGGGGGTATAGACCATGGCTACACCTTC
CASSEYPGGIDHGYTF
>TRBJ2-1|TRBV6-5|14|.|.
TGTGCCAGCAGTTACTCAGAACTAGTTATTGAGCAGTTCTTC
CASSYSELVIEQFF
>TRBJ1-2|TRBV7-9|17|.|.
TGTGCCAGCAGCCCCCCCGGGGGGGGGCAAGCTAACTATGGCTACACCTTC
CASSPPGGGQANYGYTF
>TRBJ1-6|TRBV5-6|14|.|TRBD1
TGTGCCAGCAACGACAGGGAGCATAATTCACCCCTCCACTTT
CASNDREHNSPLHF
>TRBJ2-1|TRBV9|14|.|.
TGTGCCAGCAGCGTGGATAGCTCCTACAATGAGCAGTTCTTC
CASSVDSSYNEQFF
>TRBJ2-5|TRBV4-1|15|.|TRBD1
TGCGCCAGCAGCCCTAATACAGGGGGCGCGGAGACCCAGTACTTC
CASSPNTGGAETQYF
>TRBJ2-5|TRBV13|16|.|TRBD2
TGTGCCAGCAGCCCCGTGGGGGAGGGCCCTCAAGAGACCCAGTACTTC
CASSPVGEGPQETQYF
>TRBJ2-7|TRBV27|15|.|.
TGTGCCAGCAGTTTAACCCGCGGGGTTATCTACGAGCAGTACTTC
CASSLTRGVIYEQYF
>TRBJ1-1|TRBV27|16|.|.
TGTGCCAGCAATCCCTCGGGGGGCGAGATGGGCACTGAAGCTTTCTTT
CASNPSGGEMGTEAFF
>TRBJ2-1|TRBV7-2|14|.|.
TGTGCCAGCAGCTTATTAGCGCTTTACAATGAGCAGTTCTTC
CASSLLALYNEQFF
>TRBJ1-1|TRBV4-1|13|.|.
TGCGCCAGCAGCCCGAGTCCAGGGACCGAAGCTTTCTTT
CASSPSPGTEAFF
>TRBJ1-2|TRBV10-3|13|.|.
TGTGCCATCACCTCCCTGACAGCATATGGCTACACCTTC
CAITSLTAYGYTF
>TRBJ2-7|TRBV11-2|14|.|.
TGTGCCAGCAGCTTGGGGACACCAACCTACGAGCAGTACTTC
CASSLGTPTYEQYF
>TRBJ2-1|TRBV6-5|16|.|TRBD1
TGTGCCAGCAGTTACTTGCCTGGACAGGCCTACAATGAGCAGTTCTTC
CASSYLPGQAYNEQFF
>TRBJ1-2|TRBV27|13|.|.
TGTGCCAGCAGCCTGGGGGCCCTCGGGGGCTACACCTTC
CASSLGALGGYTF
>TRBJ2-7|TRBV4-1|14|.|.
TGCGCCAGCAGCCAAGGGGACGGCGCCTACGAGCAGTACTTC
CASSQGDGAYEQYF